Listed below are T cell receptor beta chains from one sample, sequenced in a study of ipilimumab plus nivolumab after autologous stem cell transplantation. Assay used: immunoSEQ multiplex PCR; TCRdb lists only in-frame clones, some missing. The table has about 15,000 clones, under 85% seen once. Here the sequenced sample was PBMCs, taken in a trial of ipilimumab plus nivolumab as post-transplant consolidation. The receptors here all came from a male donor with primary mediastinal lymphoma. CDR3s include the opening cysteine and the closing phenylalanine or tryptophan.

TRBV27,TRBJ2-1,CASRSGPYNEQFF
TRBV25-1,TRBJ2-1,CASSEFGVSYNEQFF
TRBV5-1,TRBJ2-4,CASKISVIQYF
TRBV9,TRBJ2-4,CASSGAQTGIQYF
TRBV4-2,TRBJ1-4,CASSLQGGIAPEAKLFF
TRBV11-2,TRBJ2-1,CASSPGYSSYNEQFF
TRBV2,TRBJ2-3,CASRPLTSTGSGTDTQYF
TRBV6-1,TRBJ1-2,CASSVSGAGYTF
TRBV12-5,TRBJ2-1,CASVPPGGNEQFF
TRBV7-2,TRBJ2-3,CASSQLAGWGTDTQYF
TRBV5-8,TRBJ1-5,CASSPGARPQHF
TRBV5-1,TRBJ1-1,CASSPGTGGEDTEAFF
TRBV6-1,TRBJ1-1,CASSVGGNTEAFF
TRBV18,TRBJ1-1,CASSPQTNTEAFF
TRBV5-4,TRBJ2-7,CASSLGAGSTHEQYF
TRBV25-1,TRBJ1-5,CASSKTGSQPQHF
TRBV18,TRBJ2-3,CASSPTLAGSSTDTQYF
TRBV28,TRBJ2-1,CASGEGGTSVYNEQFF
TRBV6-1,TRBJ1-5,CASSEYGGNQPQHF
TRBV28,TRBJ2-5,CASSTPGRKGGEQYF